The source of this T cell receptor (beta chain) is a study of cytomegalovirus exposure and HLA in healthy donors. Study-wide context: A prior analysis found 117 million unique TCR beta sequences from roughly 180 million T cells. General study points: Among CMV-associated TCR beta chains, most appeared HLA-restricted in a later analysis.

The CDR3 loop spans 16 amino acids. V shed 2 bases and J 7 bases; nucleotides not matched to a gene: 9. The germline V gene has CDR1 SGHRS and CDR2 YFSETQ. Comments on this clone: Its antigen is still unknown.

PCR used 60 Vbeta primers and 13 Jbeta primers. This table comes from immunoSEQ multiplex PCR, and its TCRdb copy is limited to in-frame clones, with some not included. The sample consists of about 200,000 clones, 70% to 85% of them appearing once. This chain joins TRBV5-1 and TRBJ2-1, with 10 bases matching TRBD1. Sequencing used PBMCs. The receptor comes from a male donor in good health and CMV-seronegative. The CDR3 loop is CASSLLRTGGSNEQFF. CDR3 nucleotides: TGCGCCAGCAGCTTATTAAGGACAGGGGGTTCGAATGAGCAGTTCTTC.